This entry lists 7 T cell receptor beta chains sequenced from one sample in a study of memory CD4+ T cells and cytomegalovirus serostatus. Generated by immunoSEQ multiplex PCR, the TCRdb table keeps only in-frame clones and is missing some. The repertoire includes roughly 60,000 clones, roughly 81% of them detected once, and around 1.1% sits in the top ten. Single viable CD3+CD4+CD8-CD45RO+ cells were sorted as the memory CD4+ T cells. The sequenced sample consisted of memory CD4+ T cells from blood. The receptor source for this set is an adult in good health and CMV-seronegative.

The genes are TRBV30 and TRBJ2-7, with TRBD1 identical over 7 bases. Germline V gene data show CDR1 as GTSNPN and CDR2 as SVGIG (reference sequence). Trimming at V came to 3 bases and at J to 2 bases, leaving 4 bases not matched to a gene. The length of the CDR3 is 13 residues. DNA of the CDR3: TGTGCCTGGAGCCTGACAGGGCCCTACGAGCAGTACTTC. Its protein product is CAWSLTGPYEQYF.

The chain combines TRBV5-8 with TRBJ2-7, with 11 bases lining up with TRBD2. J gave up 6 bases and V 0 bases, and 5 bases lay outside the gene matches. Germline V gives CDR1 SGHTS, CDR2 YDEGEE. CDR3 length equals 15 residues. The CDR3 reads CASSLALAGGGEQYF. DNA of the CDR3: TGTGCCAGCAGCTTGGCCCTAGCGGGAGGAGGCGAGCAGTACTTC.

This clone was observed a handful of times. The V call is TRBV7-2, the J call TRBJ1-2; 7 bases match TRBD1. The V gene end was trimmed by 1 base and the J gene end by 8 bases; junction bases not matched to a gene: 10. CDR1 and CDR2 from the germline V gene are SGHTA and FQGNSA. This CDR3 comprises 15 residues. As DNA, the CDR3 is TGTGCCAGCAGCTTAGGGGACAGCCCTATGAGGGGCTACACCTTC. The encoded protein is CASSLGDSPMRGYTF.

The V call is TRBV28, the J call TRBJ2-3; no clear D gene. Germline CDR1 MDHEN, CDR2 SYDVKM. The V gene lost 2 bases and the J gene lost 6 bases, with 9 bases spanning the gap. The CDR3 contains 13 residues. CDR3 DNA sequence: TGTGCCAGCAGTTTAAGGCGCCTGGATACGCAGTATTTT. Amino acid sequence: CASSLRRLDTQYF.

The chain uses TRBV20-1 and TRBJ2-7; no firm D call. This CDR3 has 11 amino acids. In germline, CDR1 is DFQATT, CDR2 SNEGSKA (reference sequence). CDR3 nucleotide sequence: TGCAGCCTTGGTGATGTTTACGAGCAGTACTTC. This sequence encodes CSLGDVYEQYF.

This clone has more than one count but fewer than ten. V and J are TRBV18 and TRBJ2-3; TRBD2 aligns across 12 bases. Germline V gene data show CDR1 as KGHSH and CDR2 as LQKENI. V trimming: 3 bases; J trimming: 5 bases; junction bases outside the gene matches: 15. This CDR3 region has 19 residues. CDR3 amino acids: CASSPLPGTSGFEKDTQYF. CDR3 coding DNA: TGTGCCAGCTCACCCTTACCCGGGACTAGCGGGTTTGAGAAAGATACGCAGTATTTT.

The CDR3 nucleotides read TGTGCCTGGAGTGTGATGGAAGAAAAACTGTTTTTT. The encoded protein is CAWSVMEEKLFF. This rearrangement joins TRBV30 to TRBJ1-4, with D unclear. Trimming removed 0 bases from V and 8 bases from J, with 7 bases in between. Germline V gene sequence: CDR1 GTSNPN, CDR2 SVGIG (reference sequence). The CDR3 sequence is 12 residues long.